The sequence of this T cell receptor beta chain was determined in a study of cytomegalovirus exposure and HLA in healthy donors. In regard to this clone: Antigen unknown.

The PCR made use of 60 Vbeta and 13 Jbeta primers. This table comes from immunoSEQ multiplex PCR, and its TCRdb copy is limited to in-frame clones, with some not included. The table shows some 130,000 clones, with approximately 60% occurring only once. Study outcomes and limitations: In vitro data verified three CMV-associated chains as specific for CMV antigens.

CDR1 is SGHAT and CDR2 is FQNNGV in the germline V gene. V lost 5 bases to trimming and J lost 6 bases; unmatched junction nucleotides: 7. CDR3 length equals 14 residues. This donor had no CMV serostatus on record. The receptor comes from a human donor in good health. The sequencing input was PBMCs. This chain uses TRBV11-2 with TRBJ1-5; TRBD1 agrees at 7 bases. As DNA, the CDR3 is TGTGCCAGCAGCGCCGACAGGGTAGCTCAGCCCCAGCATTTT. Translating gives CASSADRVAQPQHF.